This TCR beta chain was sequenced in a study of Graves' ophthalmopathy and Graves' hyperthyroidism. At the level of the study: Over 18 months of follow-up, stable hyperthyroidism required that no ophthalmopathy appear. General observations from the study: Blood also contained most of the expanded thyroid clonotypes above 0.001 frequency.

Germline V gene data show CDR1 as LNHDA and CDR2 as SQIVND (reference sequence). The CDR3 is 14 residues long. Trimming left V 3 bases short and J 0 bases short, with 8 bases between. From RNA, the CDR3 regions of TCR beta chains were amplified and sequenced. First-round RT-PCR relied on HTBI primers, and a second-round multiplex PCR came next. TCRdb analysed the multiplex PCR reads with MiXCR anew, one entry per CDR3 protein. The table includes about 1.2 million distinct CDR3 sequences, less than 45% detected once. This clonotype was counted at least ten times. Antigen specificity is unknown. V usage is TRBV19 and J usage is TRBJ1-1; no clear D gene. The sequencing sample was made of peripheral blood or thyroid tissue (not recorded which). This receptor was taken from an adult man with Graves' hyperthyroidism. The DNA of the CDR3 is TGTGCCAGTAGTATTGAGGTGGTGAACACTGAAGCTTTCTTT. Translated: CASSIEVVNTEAFF.